These 19 T cell receptor beta chains were all obtained from the same sample, sequenced in a study of Graves' ophthalmopathy and Graves' hyperthyroidism (dated 2018 in TCRdb). The run used an Illumina HiSeq 2000. TCR beta CDR3 regions were amplified from RNA transcripts for repertoire sequencing. HTBI primers and the Qiagen OneStep RT-PCR kit were used in a first-round RT-PCR, which was followed by a second-round multiplex PCR, size selection and purification. The public reads were reprocessed in TCRdb via fastp at Q25 and MiXCR, keeping in-frame beta chains. Each CDR3 protein gets just one entry, which takes the most common genes and DNA from the rows behind it. Recorded for this sample are about 200,000 distinct CDR3 sequences; just under 30% of them occurred a single time. The ten top clones hold around 9.8% of the sample. Material for sequencing was peripheral blood. The receptors derive from a man aged 50 to 59 with Graves' ophthalmopathy. Donor details come from another sample of the same person, matched by shared clones.

Sample share makes this clonotype medium-sized. The gene calls are TRBV12-3 or TRBV12-4 and TRBJ2-3; 9 bases align to TRBD2. V trimming: 6 bases; J trimming: 6 bases; junction bases outside the gene matches: 7. The CDR3 is 14 residues long. The CDR3 protein is CASRIAGVGDTQYF. CDR3 nucleotide sequence: TGTGCCAGCAGAATAGCGGGAGTCGGGGATACGCAGTATTTT.

The J gene is TRBJ2-7, the V gene TRBV6-1; D may be TRBD1 or TRBD2 (5 bases each). The CDR3 has 15 amino acids. V lost 8 bases to trimming and J lost 3 bases, with 20 bases between them. CDR1 is MNHNS, CDR2 SASEGT, per germline. CDR3 loop: CASQAPGPGLYEQYF. The CDR3 region has the DNA TGTGCCAGCCAGGCCCCTGGGCCGGGGCTCTACGAGCAGTACTTC.

The table lists this clonotype with many counts. The rearrangement uses TRBV7-9 and TRBJ2-2; possibly TRBD1 or TRBD2 for D (6 bases each). This CDR3 is built from 16 residues. Between the trimmed V and J ends, which lost 2 bases and 2 bases, there was a span of 12 bases. Germline V gene lookup returns CDR1 SEHNR and CDR2 FQNEAQ (reference sequence). The DNA of the CDR3 is TGTGCCAGCAGCTTATTGGGGGGCGCAAACACCGGGGAGCTGTTTTTT. Protein: CASSLLGGANTGELFF. Full variable domain (outside the CDR3, taken from reference TRBV7-9 and TRBJ2-2): DTGVSQNPRHKITKRGQNVTFRCDPISEHNRLYWYRQTLGQGPEFLTYFQNEAQLEKSRLLSDRFSAERPKGSFSTLEIQRTEQGDSAMYLCASSLLGGANTGELFFGEGSRLTVL.

This clonotype was counted at least ten times. The chain joins TRBV20-1 to TRBJ1-5, with D maybe TRBD1 (5 bases). The germline V gene has CDR1 DFQATT and CDR2 SNEGSKA (reference sequence). V was clipped by 6 bases and J by 4 bases, with 19 bases between them. The CDR3 contains 15 residues. This CDR3 reads CSATMVSTVNQPQHF. The CDR3 DNA reads TGCAGTGCAACTATGGTGTCGACAGTTAATCAGCCCCAGCATTTT.

This clonotype came up once. V usage is TRBV6-2 or TRBV6-3 and J usage is TRBJ2-5; TRBD1 agrees at 7 bases. Per the germline V gene, CDR1 is MNHEY and CDR2 is SVGEGT. This CDR3 region has 14 residues. The V gene end was trimmed by 4 bases and the J gene end by 11 bases; junction bases not matched to a gene: 13. DNA of the CDR3: TGTGCCAGCAGTTGGACCTCCCGGACAGGCCGGCAGTACTTC. Translating gives CASSWTSRTGRQYF.

The chain uses TRBV18 and TRBJ2-4; D remains unclear. Trimming took 6 bases from V and 0 from J, leaving 15 bases between them. The CDR3 totals 16 residues. CDR1 is KGHSH, CDR2 LQKENI, per germline. In DNA form, the CDR3 reads TGTGCCAGCTCCCTTCAAGGTGAATTAGCCAAAAACATTCAGTACTTC. Translated, it gives CASSLQGELAKNIQYF.

Ten or more counts support this clonotype. This chain links TRBV20-1 with TRBJ1-1, with D unclear. The V gene lost 1 base and the J gene lost 1 base, with 7 bases spanning the gap. The CDR3 covers 13 residues. In germline, CDR1 is DFQATT, CDR2 SNEGSKA (reference sequence). CDR3 loop: CSARASPNTEAFF. CDR3 DNA sequence: TGCAGTGCTAGAGCTTCACCGAACACTGAAGCTTTCTTT.

This clonotype was found many times. The chain is built from TRBV2 and TRBJ1-5; 7 positions agree with TRBD1. The germline CDR1 and CDR2 sequences are SNHLY and FYNNEI. Germline trimming cut 7 bases from V and 4 bases from J; bases unmatched to any gene: 7. The CDR3 sequence is 14 residues long. The CDR3: CASTGQTPNQPQHF. CDR3 coding DNA: TGTGCCAGCACGGGACAGACACCGAATCAGCCCCAGCATTTT.

V usage is TRBV20-1 and J usage is TRBJ2-7, with D maybe TRBD1 (6 bases). The CDR3 spans 10 residues. CDR1 is DFQATT and CDR2 is SNEGSKA in the germline V gene (reference sequence). Between the trimmed V and J ends, which lost 4 bases and 9 bases, there was a span of 10 bases. The CDR3 sequence is CSATRTVQYF. CDR3 bases: TGCAGTGCTACTAGGACAGTGCAGTACTTC.

The rearrangement uses TRBV6-2 or TRBV6-3 and TRBJ2-5; TRBD1 matches at 7 bases. Germline V gene data show CDR1 as MNHEY and CDR2 as SVGEGT. Germline trimming cut 4 bases from V and 5 bases from J; bases unmatched to any gene: 10. The CDR3 loop spans 15 amino acids. This chain's CDR3 is CASSSERQGRETQYF. The CDR3 bases are TGTGCCAGCAGTTCAGAGAGACAGGGTCGCGAGACCCAGTACTTC.

In its sample, this clonotype was seen many times. The rearrangement uses TRBV19 and TRBJ1-5; D is uncertain. Germline loops: CDR1 LNHDA, CDR2 SQIVND (reference sequence). Trimming removed 5 bases at V and 3 bases at J, with 5 bases between. The CDR3 has 12 amino acids. CDR3 in DNA: TGTGCCAGTAGTTTCCACAATCAGCCCCAGCATTTT. It translates to CASSFHNQPQHF.

The gene calls are TRBV7-9 and TRBJ1-2; D may be TRBD1 (5 bases). This CDR3 is built from 14 residues. Trimming cost V 6 bases and J 5 bases, with 16 bases left between them. Germline V gives CDR1 SEHNR, CDR2 FQNEAQ (reference sequence). CDR3: CASRPSGTQYGYTF. The CDR3, as DNA: TGTGCCAGCAGGCCATCTGGGACCCAGTATGGCTACACCTTC.

The table lists this clonotype with a few counts. This rearrangement joins TRBV6-5 to TRBJ2-7, with 11 bases fitting TRBD1. Germline V gene data show CDR1 as MNHEY and CDR2 as SVGAGI. The CDR3 sequence is 14 residues long. The trim removed 4 bases at V and 3 bases at J, leaving 2 bases unmatched. The CDR3 here is CASSWTGGGYEQYF. As DNA, the CDR3 is TGTGCCAGCAGTTGGACAGGGGGCGGCTACGAGCAGTACTTC.

This clonotype was recorded at least ten times. J is TRBJ2-5 and V is TRBV7-3; 8 nucleotides align to TRBD2. The CDR3 length is 15 residues. J lost 5 bases, V lost 5 bases, and 10 bases had no gene match. The V gene's germline CDR1 is SGHTA and CDR2 FQGTGA. The CDR3 nucleotides are TGTGCCAGCAGCATCCGGGGGGGGAGGACTGAGACCCAGTACTTC. This codes for CASSIRGGRTETQYF.

In its sample, this clonotype was seen many times. The chain links TRBV12-5 to TRBJ1-2, with a weak D call TRBD1 (6 bases). The germline V and J ends were trimmed by 1 base and 7 bases, with 19 bases remaining between them. CDR1 is LGHNT and CDR2 is FRNRAP in the germline V gene. The CDR3 consists of 16 residues. The CDR3 loop reads CASGLAQPDRFLGYTF. In DNA, the CDR3 is TGTGCTAGTGGTTTGGCACAACCCGACAGGTTTCTTGGCTACACCTTC.

The rearrangement links TRBV29-1 to TRBJ1-2; TRBD1 might be the D (5 bases). Deletions cut 3 bases from V and 3 bases from J, with 17 bases between. The CDR3 consists of 15 residues. Germline V CDR1 and CDR2: SQVTM, ANQGSEA. The CDR3 loop reads CSVELRGPVDYGYTF. The CDR3 nucleotides are TGCAGCGTTGAGCTTAGGGGCCCTGTGGACTATGGCTACACCTTC.

This clonotype was counted at least ten times. The chain joins TRBV28 to TRBJ2-3; 8 bases fit TRBD2. Trimming took 5 bases from V and 6 from J; bases not matched to a gene: 4. The CDR3 length is 13 residues. CDR1 and CDR2 (germline): MDHEN, SYDVKM. CDR3 DNA sequence: TGTGCCAGCAGTGAGCGGGAGATGGATACGCAGTATTTT. It yields the protein CASSEREMDTQYF.

In this sample, this clonotype turned up many times. The V gene is TRBV20-1, the J gene TRBJ2-7, with 7 bases fitting TRBD2. The CDR3 has 15 amino acids. The ends lost 1 base at V and 4 bases at J; junction bases unmatched: 10. The germline gives CDR1 DFQATT, CDR2 SNEGSKA (reference sequence). This chain's CDR3 is CSARVPGRGRYEQYF. CDR3 nucleotides: TGCAGTGCTAGAGTACCAGGGAGGGGACGATACGAGCAGTACTTC.

The chain is built from TRBV28 and TRBJ1-2, with D possibly TRBD1 on 5 matching bases. CDR3 length: 12 residues. Trimming took off 6 bases at V and 8 bases at J, with 13 bases between the two ends. Germline loops: CDR1 MDHEN, CDR2 SYDVKM. In DNA form, the CDR3 reads TGTGCCAGCAGCGGGGGAAATGGAGGCTACACCTTC. It is translated as CASSGGNGGYTF.